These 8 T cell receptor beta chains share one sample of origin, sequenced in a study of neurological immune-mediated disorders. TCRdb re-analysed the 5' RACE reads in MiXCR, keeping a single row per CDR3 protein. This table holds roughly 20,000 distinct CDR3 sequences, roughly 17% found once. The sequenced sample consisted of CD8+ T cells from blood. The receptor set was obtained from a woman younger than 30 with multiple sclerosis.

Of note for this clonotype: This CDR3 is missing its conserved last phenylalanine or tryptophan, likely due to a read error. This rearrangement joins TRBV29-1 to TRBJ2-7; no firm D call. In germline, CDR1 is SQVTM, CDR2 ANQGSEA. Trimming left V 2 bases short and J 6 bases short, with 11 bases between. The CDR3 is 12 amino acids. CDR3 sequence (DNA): TGCAGCGTTGAAAGTCAGCTAGGCGAGCAGTACGGC. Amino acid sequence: CSVESQLGEQYG.

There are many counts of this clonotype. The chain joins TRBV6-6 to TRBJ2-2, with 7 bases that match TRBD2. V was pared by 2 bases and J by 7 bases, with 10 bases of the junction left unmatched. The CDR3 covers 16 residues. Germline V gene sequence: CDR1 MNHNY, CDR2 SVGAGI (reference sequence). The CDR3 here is CASSYGTIVRGGELFF. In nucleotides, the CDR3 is TGTGCCAGCAGTTACGGGACTATCGTCCGGGGCGGGGAGCTGTTTTTT.

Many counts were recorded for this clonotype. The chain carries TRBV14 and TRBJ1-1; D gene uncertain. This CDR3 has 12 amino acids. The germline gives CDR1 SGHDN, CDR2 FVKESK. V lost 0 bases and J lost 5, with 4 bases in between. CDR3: CASSQDGTEAFF. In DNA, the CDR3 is TGTGCCAGCAGCCAAGATGGTACTGAAGCTTTCTTT.

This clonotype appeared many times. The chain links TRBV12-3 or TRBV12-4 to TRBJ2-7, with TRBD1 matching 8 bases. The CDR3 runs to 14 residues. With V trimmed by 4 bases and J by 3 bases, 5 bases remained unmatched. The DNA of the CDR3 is TGTGCCAGCAGTTCTCCCGGGACAGGCTACGAGCAGTACTTC. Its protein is CASSSPGTGYEQYF.

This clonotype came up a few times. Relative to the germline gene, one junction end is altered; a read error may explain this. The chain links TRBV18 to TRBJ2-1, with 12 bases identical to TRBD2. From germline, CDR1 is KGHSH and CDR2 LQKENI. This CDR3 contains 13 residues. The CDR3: CASSPTSGGPHIF. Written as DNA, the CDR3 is TGTGCCAGCTCACCAACTAGCGGGGGGCCGCACATCTTC.

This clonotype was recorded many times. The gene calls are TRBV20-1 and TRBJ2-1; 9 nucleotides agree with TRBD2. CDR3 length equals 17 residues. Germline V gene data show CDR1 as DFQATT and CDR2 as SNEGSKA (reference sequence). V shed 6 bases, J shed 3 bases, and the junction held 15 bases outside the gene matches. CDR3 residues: CSAVRGIAGEYYNEQFF. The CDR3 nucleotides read TGCAGTGCCGTTAGGGGTATAGCGGGAGAATACTACAATGAGCAGTTCTTC.

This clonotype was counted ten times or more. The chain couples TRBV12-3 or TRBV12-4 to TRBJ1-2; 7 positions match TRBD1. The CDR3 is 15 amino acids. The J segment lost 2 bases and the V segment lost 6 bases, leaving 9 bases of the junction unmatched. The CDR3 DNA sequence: TGTGCCAGCAGCCCGACAGGGCGAGCCAACTATGGCTACACCTTC. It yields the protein CASSPTGRANYGYTF.

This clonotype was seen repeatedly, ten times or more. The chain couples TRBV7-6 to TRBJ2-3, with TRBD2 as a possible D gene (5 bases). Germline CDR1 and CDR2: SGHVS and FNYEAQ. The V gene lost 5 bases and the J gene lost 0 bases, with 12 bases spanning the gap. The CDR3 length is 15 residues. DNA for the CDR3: TGTGCCAGCAGCACACAACTAGAGAGCACAGATACGCAGTATTTT. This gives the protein CASSTQLESTDTQYF.